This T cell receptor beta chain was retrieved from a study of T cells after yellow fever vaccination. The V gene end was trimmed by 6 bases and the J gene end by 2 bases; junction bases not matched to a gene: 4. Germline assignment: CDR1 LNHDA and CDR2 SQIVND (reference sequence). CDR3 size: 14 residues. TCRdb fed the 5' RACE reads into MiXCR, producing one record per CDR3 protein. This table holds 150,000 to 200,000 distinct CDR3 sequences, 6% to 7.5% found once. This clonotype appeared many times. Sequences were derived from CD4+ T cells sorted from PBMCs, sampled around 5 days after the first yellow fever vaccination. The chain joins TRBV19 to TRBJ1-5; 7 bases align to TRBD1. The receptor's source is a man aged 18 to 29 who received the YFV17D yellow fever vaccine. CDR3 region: CASSAGQGNQPQHF. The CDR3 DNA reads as TGTGCCAGTAGCGCAGGACAGGGCAATCAGCCCCAGCATTTT.